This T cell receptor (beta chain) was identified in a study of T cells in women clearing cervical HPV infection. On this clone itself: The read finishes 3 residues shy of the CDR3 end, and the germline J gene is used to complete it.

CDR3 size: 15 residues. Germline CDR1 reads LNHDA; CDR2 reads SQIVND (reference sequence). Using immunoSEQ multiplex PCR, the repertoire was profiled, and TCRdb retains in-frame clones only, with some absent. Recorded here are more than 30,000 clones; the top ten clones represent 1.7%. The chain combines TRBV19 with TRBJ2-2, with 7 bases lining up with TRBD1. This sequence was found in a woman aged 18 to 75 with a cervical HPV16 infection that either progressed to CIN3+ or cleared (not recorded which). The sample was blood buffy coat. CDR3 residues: CASSILDRVGEKLFF. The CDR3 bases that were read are TGTGCCAGTAGTATACTCGACAGGGTCGGGGAAAAG.